One T cell receptor (beta chain) is described in this entry. In this sample, this clonotype turned up a few times. No cognate antigen has been identified for it. Base qualities were left out, and no much larger clone turns up one base away. Instrument used: Illumina HiSeq 2500. TCR beta libraries were prepared by quantitative 5'-RACE with molecular barcodes. The original methods were these. A new computational method based on a probabilistic model of VDJ rearrangement was used to identify disease-linked TCR variants. TCRdb applied fastp at Q25 and MiXCR to the public reads, then kept only in-frame beta chains. Rows are unified per CDR3 protein, each entry keeping the most common DNA and genes. TCRdb, not the authors, supplied the V and J calls. Within this sample are 400,000 to 450,000 distinct CDR3 sequences, with 15% to 20% of them counted one time only. Just over 1% of the sample is in the top ten clones.

According to the germline V gene, CDR1 reads MNHNS and CDR2 reads SASEGT. Its CDR3 holds 13 amino acids, cysteine through phenylalanine. The entry retains the CDR3 DNA only, 39 bases that are in frame from base 1. V and J are truncated by 6 bases and 3 bases respectively, leaving an intervening sequence of 8 bases. The sample is drawn from a study of CD8 T cells in ankylosing spondylitis (dated by TCRdb to the late 2010s). Study-level background: The study set out to find disease-linked TCR variants by profiling T cell receptor beta repertoires in ankylosing spondylitis patients and healthy donors. The full study cohort was made up of about two dozen ankylosing spondylitis patients and 108 healthy donors. Samples of peripheral blood were taken, and for ankylosing spondylitis patients, synovial fluid was collected as well.

Paper-wide results and their limitations: Some motif variants were previously reported in synovial fluid and blood of reactive arthritis patients, suggesting common disease-initiation mechanisms. A TCR beta motif made up of roughly eight highly homologous amino acid variants appeared to be characteristic of blood from ankylosing spondylitis patients. The disease-linked clones were reported to be significantly enriched in matched synovial fluid samples from ankylosing spondylitis patients. A CD8+ phenotype was shown by the disease-linked clones, which were found at relatively low frequencies in peripheral blood.

The chain is assembled from TRBV6-1 and TRBJ1-4, with the D gene not clear enough to name. Sequences were obtained from blood, either unsorted or a sorted T cell fraction (not recorded which). This sequence was found in a male donor with ankylosing spondylitis. The CDR3 loop reads CASSLVANEKLFF. The DNA sequence is TGTGCCAGCAGCCTAGTAGCTAATGAAAAACTGTTTTTT.